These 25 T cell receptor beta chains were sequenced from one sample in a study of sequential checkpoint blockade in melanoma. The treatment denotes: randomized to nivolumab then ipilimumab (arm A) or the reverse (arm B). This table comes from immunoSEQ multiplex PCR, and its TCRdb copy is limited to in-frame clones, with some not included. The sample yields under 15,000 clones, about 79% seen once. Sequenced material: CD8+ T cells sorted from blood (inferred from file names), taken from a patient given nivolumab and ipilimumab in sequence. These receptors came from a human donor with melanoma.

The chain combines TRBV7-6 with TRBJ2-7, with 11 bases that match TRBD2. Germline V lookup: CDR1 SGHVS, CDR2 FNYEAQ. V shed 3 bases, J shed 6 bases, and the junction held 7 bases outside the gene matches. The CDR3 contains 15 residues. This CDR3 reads CASSFALAGASEQYF. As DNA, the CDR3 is TGTGCCAGCAGCTTCGCACTAGCGGGGGCTAGCGAGCAGTACTTC.

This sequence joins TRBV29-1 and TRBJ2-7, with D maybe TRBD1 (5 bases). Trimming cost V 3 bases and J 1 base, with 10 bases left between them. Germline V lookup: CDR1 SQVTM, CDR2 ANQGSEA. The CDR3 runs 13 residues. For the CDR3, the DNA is TGCAGCGTTGACAGGGTGGGTTCCTACGAGCAGTACTTC. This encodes CSVDRVGSYEQYF.

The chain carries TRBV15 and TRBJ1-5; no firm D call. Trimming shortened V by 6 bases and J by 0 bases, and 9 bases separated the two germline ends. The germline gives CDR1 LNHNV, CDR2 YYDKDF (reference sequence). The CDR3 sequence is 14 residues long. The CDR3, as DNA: TGTGCCACCAGGGAGAAAGATAGCAATCAGCCCCAGCATTTT. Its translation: CATREKDSNQPQHF.

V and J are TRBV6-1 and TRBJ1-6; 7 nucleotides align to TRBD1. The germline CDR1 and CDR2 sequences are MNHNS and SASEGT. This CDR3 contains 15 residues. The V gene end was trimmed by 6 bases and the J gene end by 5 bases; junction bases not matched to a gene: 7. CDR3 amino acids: CASRINRGNNSPLHF. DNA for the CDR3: TGTGCCAGCAGGATAAACAGGGGTAATAATTCACCCCTCCACTTT.

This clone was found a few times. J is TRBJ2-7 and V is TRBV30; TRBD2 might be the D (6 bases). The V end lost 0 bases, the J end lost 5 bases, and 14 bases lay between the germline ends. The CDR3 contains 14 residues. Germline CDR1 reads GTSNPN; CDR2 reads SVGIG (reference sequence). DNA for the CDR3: TGTGCCTGGAGTGTACGGGGGAGTTACGACGAGCAGTACTTC. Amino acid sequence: CAWSVRGSYDEQYF.

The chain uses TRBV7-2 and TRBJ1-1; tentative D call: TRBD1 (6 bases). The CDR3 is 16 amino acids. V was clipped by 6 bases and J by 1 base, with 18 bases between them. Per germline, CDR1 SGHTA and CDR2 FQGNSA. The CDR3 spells CASRVSPGTRNTEAFF. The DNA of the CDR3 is TGTGCCAGCAGAGTTTCGCCCGGGACAAGGAACACTGAAGCTTTCTTT.

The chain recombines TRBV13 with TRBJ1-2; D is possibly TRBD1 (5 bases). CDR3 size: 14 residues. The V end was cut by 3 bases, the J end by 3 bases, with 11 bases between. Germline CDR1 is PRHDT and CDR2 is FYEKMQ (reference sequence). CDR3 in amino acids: CASSLEQGDYGYTF. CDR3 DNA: TGTGCCAGCAGCTTGGAGCAGGGTGACTATGGCTACACCTTC. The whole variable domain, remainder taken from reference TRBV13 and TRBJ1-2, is AAGVIQSPRHLIKEKRETATLKCYPIPRHDTVYWYQQGPGQDPQFLISFYEKMQSDKGSIPDRFSAQQFSDYHSELNMSSLELGDSALYFCASSLEQGDYGYTFGSGTRLTVV.

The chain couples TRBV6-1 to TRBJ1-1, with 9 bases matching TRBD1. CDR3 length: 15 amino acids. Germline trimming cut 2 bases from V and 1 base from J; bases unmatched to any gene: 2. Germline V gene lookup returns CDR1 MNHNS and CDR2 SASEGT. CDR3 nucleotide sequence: TGTGCCAGCAGTGAATGGGGACAGGGGAACACTGAAGCTTTCTTT. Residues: CASSEWGQGNTEAFF.

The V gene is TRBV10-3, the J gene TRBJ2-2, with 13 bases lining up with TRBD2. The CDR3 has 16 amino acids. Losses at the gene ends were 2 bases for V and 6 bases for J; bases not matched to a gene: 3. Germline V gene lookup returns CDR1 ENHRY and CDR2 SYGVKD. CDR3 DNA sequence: TGTGCCATCAGTGAGGGGACTAGCGGGGTCCCCGGGGAGCTGTTTTTT. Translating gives CAISEGTSGVPGELFF.

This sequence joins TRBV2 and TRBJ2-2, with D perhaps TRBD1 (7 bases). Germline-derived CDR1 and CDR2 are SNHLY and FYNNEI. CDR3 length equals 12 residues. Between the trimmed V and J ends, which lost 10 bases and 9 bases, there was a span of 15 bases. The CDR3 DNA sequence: TGTGCCATAGACAGGGAGGACCGGGAGCTGTTTTTT. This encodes CAIDREDRELFF.

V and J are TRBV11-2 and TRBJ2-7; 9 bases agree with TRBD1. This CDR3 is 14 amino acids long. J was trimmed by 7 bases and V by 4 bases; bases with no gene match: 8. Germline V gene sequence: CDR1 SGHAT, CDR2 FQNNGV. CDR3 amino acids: CASSSGQGVREQYF. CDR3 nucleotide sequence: TGTGCCAGCAGCTCGGGACAGGGAGTGCGGGAGCAGTACTTC.

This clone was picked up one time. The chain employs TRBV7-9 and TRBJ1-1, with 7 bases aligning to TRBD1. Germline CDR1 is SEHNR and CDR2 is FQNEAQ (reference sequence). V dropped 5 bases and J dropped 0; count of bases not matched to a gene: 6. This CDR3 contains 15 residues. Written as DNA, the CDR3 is TGTGCCAGCAGCCATCGGACAGGTTTGAACACTGAAGCTTTCTTT. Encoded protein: CASSHRTGLNTEAFF.

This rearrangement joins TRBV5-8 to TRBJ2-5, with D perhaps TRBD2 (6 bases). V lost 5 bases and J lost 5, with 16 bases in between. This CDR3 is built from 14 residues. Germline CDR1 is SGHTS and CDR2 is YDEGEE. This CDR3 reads CASRAGPVYETQYF. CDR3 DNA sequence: TGTGCCAGCAGGGCGGGACCAGTCTACGAGACCCAGTACTTC.

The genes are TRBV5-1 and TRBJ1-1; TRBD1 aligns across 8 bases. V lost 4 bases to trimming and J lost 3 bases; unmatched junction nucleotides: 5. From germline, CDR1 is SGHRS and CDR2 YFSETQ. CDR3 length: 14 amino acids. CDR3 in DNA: TGCGCCAGCAGCAGAACAGGGGGGGACACTGAAGCTTTCTTT. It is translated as CASSRTGGDTEAFF.

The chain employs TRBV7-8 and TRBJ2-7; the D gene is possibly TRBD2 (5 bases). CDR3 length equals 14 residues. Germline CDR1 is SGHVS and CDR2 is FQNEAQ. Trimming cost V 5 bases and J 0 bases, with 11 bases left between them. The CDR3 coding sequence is TGTGCCAGCAGCCGCCTGGGGAGCTCCTACGAGCAGTACTTC. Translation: CASSRLGSSYEQYF.

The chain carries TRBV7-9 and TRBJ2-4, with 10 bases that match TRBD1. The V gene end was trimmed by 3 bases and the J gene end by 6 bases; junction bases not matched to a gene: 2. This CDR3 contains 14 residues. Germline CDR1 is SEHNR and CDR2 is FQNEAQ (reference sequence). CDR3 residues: CASSFRDRGNIQYF. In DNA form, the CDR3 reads TGTGCCAGCAGCTTCCGGGACAGGGGAAACATTCAGTACTTC.

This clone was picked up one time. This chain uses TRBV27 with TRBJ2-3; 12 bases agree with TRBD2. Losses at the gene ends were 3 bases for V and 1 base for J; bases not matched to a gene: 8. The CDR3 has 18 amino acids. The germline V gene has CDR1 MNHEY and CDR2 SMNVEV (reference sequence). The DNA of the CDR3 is TGTGCCAGCAGTTTGGCGCTAGCGGGGGGGCCGGGCACAGATACGCAGTATTTT. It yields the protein CASSLALAGGPGTDTQYF.

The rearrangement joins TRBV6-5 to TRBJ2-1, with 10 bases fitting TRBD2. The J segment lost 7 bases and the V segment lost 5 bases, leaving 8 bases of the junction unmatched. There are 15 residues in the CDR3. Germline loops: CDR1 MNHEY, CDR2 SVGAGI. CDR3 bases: TGTGCCAGCAGTCGCAGCGGGGGGGCGGGAAATGAGCAGTTCTTC. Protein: CASSRSGGAGNEQFF.

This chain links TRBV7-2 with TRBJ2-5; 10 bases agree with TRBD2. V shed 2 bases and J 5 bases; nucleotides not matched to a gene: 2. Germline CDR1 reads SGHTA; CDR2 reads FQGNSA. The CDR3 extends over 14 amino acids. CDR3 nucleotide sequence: TGTGCCAGCAGCTTACTAGCGGGGGCTGAGACCCAGTACTTC. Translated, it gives CASSLLAGAETQYF.

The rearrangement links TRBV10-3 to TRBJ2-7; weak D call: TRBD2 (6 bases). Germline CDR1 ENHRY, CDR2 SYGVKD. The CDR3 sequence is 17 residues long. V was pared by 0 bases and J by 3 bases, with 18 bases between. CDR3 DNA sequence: TGTGCCATCAGTGAGTCGACTGGGTCTCGCGGGAACTACGAGCAGTACTTC. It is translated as CAISESTGSRGNYEQYF.

The DNA for the CDR3 is TGCGCCAGCAGCCAAGATTCTCAGGGGGCCCGGTCAACTAATGAAAAACTGTTTTTT. Its translation is CASSQDSQGARSTNEKLFF. The chain recombines TRBV4-3 with TRBJ1-4; 8 bases fit TRBD1. Trimming cost V 0 bases and J 0 bases; bases outside gene matches: 9. From germline, CDR1 is LGHNA and CDR2 YSLEER. The CDR3 length is 19 residues.

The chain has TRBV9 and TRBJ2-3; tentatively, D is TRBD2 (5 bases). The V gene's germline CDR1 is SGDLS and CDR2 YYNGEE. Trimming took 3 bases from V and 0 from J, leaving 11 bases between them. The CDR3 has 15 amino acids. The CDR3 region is CASSDPGSSTDTQYF. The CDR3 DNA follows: TGTGCCAGCAGCGACCCGGGGTCAAGCACAGATACGCAGTATTTT.

The CDR3 protein is CASRAGDYEQYF. CDR3 nucleotide sequence: TGTGCCAGCAGGGCGGGGGATTACGAGCAGTACTTC. The gene calls are TRBV28 and TRBJ2-5, with 7 bases aligning to TRBD2. The J call may be faulty, since TRBJ2-7 better matches the DNA end. The CDR3 runs to 12 residues. The germline gives CDR1 MDHEN, CDR2 SYDVKM.

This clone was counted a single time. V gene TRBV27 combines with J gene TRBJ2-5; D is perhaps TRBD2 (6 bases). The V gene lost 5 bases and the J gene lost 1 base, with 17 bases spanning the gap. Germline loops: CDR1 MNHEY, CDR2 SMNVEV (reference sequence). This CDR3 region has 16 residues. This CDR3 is CASSPYPGLIQETQYF. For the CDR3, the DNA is TGTGCCAGCAGTCCCTACCCGGGACTGATCCAAGAGACCCAGTACTTC.

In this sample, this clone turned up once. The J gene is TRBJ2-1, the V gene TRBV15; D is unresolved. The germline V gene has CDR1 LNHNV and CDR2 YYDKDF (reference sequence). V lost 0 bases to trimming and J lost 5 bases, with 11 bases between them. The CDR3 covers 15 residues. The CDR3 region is CATSRERSLNNEQFF. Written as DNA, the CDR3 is TGTGCCACCAGCAGAGAGCGATCTCTCAACAATGAGCAGTTCTTC. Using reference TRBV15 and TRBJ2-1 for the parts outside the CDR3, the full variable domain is DAMVIQNPRYQVTQFGKPVTLSCSQTLNHNVMYWYQQKSSQAPKLLFHYYDKDFNNEADTPDNFQSRRPNTSFCFLDIRSPGLGDTAMYLCATSRERSLNNEQFFGPGTRLTVL.